The next 30 T cell receptor beta chains were all read from a single sample in a study of neoadjuvant nivolumab and ipilimumab in lung cancer. Clones were read by immunoSEQ multiplex PCR, and TCRdb kept only the in-frame ones, dropping some. The sample yields around 19,000 clones, 85% to 90% seen once. The sample here was peripheral blood, taken before neoadjuvant nivolumab, alone or with ipilimumab. The origin of the receptors is an adult with non-small cell lung cancer.

The chain uses TRBV11-2 and TRBJ2-7; perhaps TRBD2 as D (6 bases). Germline lookup yields CDR1 SGHAT and CDR2 FQNNGV. The CDR3 contains 15 residues. Trimming cost V 5 bases and J 7 bases, with 21 bases left between them. The CDR3 nucleotides are TGTGCCAGCAGCACACCGGGACTGAGAATGGGTGAGCAGTACTTC. It codes for CASSTPGLRMGEQYF. Using reference TRBV11-2 and TRBJ2-7 for the parts outside the CDR3, the full variable domain is EAGVAQSPRYKIIEKRQSVAFWCNPISGHATLYWYQQILGQGPKLLIQFQNNGVVDDSQLPKDRFSAERLKGVDSTLKIQPAKLEDSAVYLCASSTPGLRMGEQYFGPGTRLTVT.

The genes are TRBV5-1 and TRBJ2-7, with TRBD1 as a possible D gene (6 bases). V lost 2 bases to trimming and J lost 1 base, with 16 bases between them. Germline V gene data show CDR1 as SGHRS and CDR2 as YFSETQ. The CDR3 loop spans 16 amino acids. The CDR3 spells CASSFTGLKGSYEQYF. The CDR3 coding sequence is TGCGCCAGCAGCTTTACAGGGCTAAAGGGATCCTACGAGCAGTACTTC.

The chain uses TRBV5-5 and TRBJ2-7, with 9 bases fitting TRBD1. Germline V gene sequence: CDR1 SGHKS, CDR2 YYEKEE (reference sequence). V lost 1 base, J lost 4 bases, and 6 bases stayed unmatched. This CDR3 has 15 amino acids. The CDR3 protein is CASSLSGQGWYEQYF. The DNA of the CDR3 is TGTGCCAGCAGCTTGAGCGGACAGGGGTGGTACGAGCAGTACTTC.

The chain uses TRBV30 and TRBJ1-1; 12 positions agree with TRBD1. The CDR3 totals 14 residues. Germline trimming cut 6 bases from V and 10 bases from J; bases unmatched to any gene: 12. From germline, CDR1 is GTSNPN and CDR2 SVGIG (reference sequence). CDR3 residues: CACSRDRGLYGAFF. Here the CDR3 DNA reads TGTGCCTGTTCCCGGGACAGGGGGCTCTATGGAGCTTTCTTT.

The V gene is TRBV5-1, the J gene TRBJ2-7; 7 bases are a match to TRBD1. This CDR3 is built from 15 residues. Germline V gene lookup returns CDR1 SGHRS and CDR2 YFSETQ. V was clipped by 4 bases and J by 2 bases; unmatched bases: 9. The CDR3 here is CASSMTGTVTYEQYF. The CDR3 nucleotides read TGCGCCAGCAGCATGACCGGGACAGTGACCTACGAGCAGTACTTC.

The chain is built from TRBV7-3 and TRBJ2-7, with D perhaps matching TRBD2 (6 bases). V was trimmed by 2 bases and J by 4 bases, leaving 12 bases between them. Looked up from germline, CDR1 is SGHTA and CDR2 is FQGTGA. The CDR3 extends over 14 amino acids. The CDR3 coding sequence is TGTGCCAGCAGCTTAGGGATGGGGGGATACGAGCAGTACTTC. This translates into CASSLGMGGYEQYF.

This clone was observed once. The chain employs TRBV5-1 and TRBJ1-1; D is unresolved. V was cut by 2 bases and J by 1 base, with 3 bases left in between. This CDR3 contains 12 residues. The germline V gene has CDR1 SGHRS and CDR2 YFSETQ. The CDR3 loop reads CASSFGNTEAFF. The CDR3, as DNA: TGCGCCAGCAGCTTTGGGAACACTGAAGCTTTCTTT.

The V call is TRBV2, the J call TRBJ1-1; tentative D call: TRBD1 (5 bases). Germline values: CDR1 SNHLY, CDR2 FYNNEI. The CDR3 length is 13 residues. The V and J ends lost 4 bases and 5 bases respectively, with 11 bases between them. The DNA for the CDR3 is TGTGCCAGCAGTGTAGACGAGGGGACTGAAGCTTTCTTT. It translates to CASSVDEGTEAFF.

The CDR3 region is CASSLEGGISGYTF. CDR3 DNA: TGCGCCAGCAGCTTGGAAGGGGGGATCAGTGGCTACACCTTC. This sequence joins TRBV5-1 and TRBJ1-2, with D possibly matching TRBD1 (6 bases). From germline, CDR1 is SGHRS and CDR2 YFSETQ. The CDR3 is 14 amino acids. V was trimmed by 0 bases and J by 7 bases, leaving 13 bases between them.

The J gene is TRBJ2-1, the V gene TRBV5-1; D is uncertain. Trimming pared 0 bases from V and 7 bases from J, leaving 5 bases between. The CDR3 sequence is 12 residues long. In germline, CDR1 is SGHRS, CDR2 YFSETQ. CDR3 nucleotide sequence: TGCGCCAGCAGCTTGGTGTCGAATGAGCAGTTCTTC. This encodes CASSLVSNEQFF.

The V gene is TRBV5-1, the J gene TRBJ2-7; D ambiguous. Germline loops: CDR1 SGHRS, CDR2 YFSETQ. This CDR3 has 14 residues. V was shortened by 2 bases and J by 4 bases, with 13 bases between the two germline ends. The chain's CDR3 is CASSFPSGPYEQYF. The CDR3 region has the DNA TGCGCCAGCAGCTTTCCATCCGGACCTTACGAGCAGTACTTC.

This clone was seen a handful of times. The V gene is TRBV18, the J gene TRBJ1-1; no firm D call. Trimming stripped 3 bases from V and 2 bases from J, with 13 bases between. The CDR3 has 15 amino acids. Germline V gene sequence: CDR1 KGHSH, CDR2 LQKENI. Here the CDR3 reads CASSPDPGSNTEAFF. DNA of the CDR3: TGTGCCAGCTCACCTGATCCCGGGTCCAACACTGAAGCTTTCTTT. The whole variable domain, remainder taken from reference TRBV18 and TRBJ1-1, is NAGVMQNPRHLVRRRGQEARLRCSPMKGHSHVYWYRQLPEEGLKFMVYLQKENIIDESGMPKERFSAEFPKEGPSILRIQQVVRGDSAAYFCASSPDPGSNTEAFFGQGTRLTVV.

V gene TRBV6-4 combines with J gene TRBJ2-3; D gene ambiguous. V gave up 4 bases and J gave up 2 bases, with 10 bases separating them. The CDR3 extends over 14 amino acids. CDR1 and CDR2 from the germline V gene are MRHNA and SNTAGT. The CDR3 reads CASSASDHTDTQYF. CDR3 in DNA: TGTGCCAGCAGTGCCTCCGATCACACAGATACGCAGTATTTT.

This clone occurred once. The chain recombines TRBV5-1 with TRBJ2-2, with a weak D call TRBD2 (6 bases). Trimming took 0 bases from V and 6 from J, leaving 12 bases between them. The germline V gene encodes CDR1 SGHRS and CDR2 YFSETQ. The CDR3 sequence is 15 residues long. The CDR3 loop is CASSLAGGGAGELFF. The CDR3 DNA reads TGCGCCAGCAGCTTGGCCGGAGGCGGGGCCGGGGAGCTGTTTTTT.

Only one count was recorded for this clone. The rearrangement links TRBV11-2 to TRBJ1-2, with D tentatively TRBD1 (5 bases). Per the germline V gene, CDR1 is SGHAT and CDR2 is FQNNGV. This CDR3 has 15 amino acids. Trimming took 5 bases from V and 8 from J, leaving 21 bases between them. The CDR3 DNA reads TGTGCCAGCAGCCCTACCAGGGAAAGGGCGAGCGGCTACACCTTC. Translated, it gives CASSPTRERASGYTF.

V usage is TRBV6-6 and J usage is TRBJ1-5; D is perhaps TRBD1 (5 bases). The germline V gene encodes CDR1 MNHNY and CDR2 SVGAGI (reference sequence). V lost 7 bases, J lost 3 bases, and 16 bases lay in between. The CDR3 length is 15 residues. The CDR3 spells CASTEGRNLNQPQHF. The CDR3 nucleotides are TGTGCCAGCACCGAGGGACGGAACCTCAATCAGCCCCAGCATTTT.

This clone was seen only once. V gene TRBV6-5 combines with J gene TRBJ1-2; tentative D call: TRBD1 (6 bases). CDR1 is MNHEY, CDR2 SVGAGI, per germline. The CDR3 loop spans 15 amino acids. Trimming cost V 10 bases and J 8 bases, with 26 bases left between them. The CDR3, as DNA: TGTGCCACCGCTACAGGGAAGGTGGGGCCTGGGGGCTACACCTTC. Its translation is CATATGKVGPGGYTF.

V and J are TRBV4-1 and TRBJ1-5, with D unresolved. This CDR3 has 14 residues. The V and J ends lost 4 bases and 1 base respectively, with 8 bases between them. Germline CDR1 and CDR2: MGHRA and YSYEKL. This CDR3 is CASSLGPSNQPQHF. The CDR3 DNA is TGCGCCAGCAGCCTCGGACCGAGCAATCAGCCCCAGCATTTT.

The CDR3 sequence is CASKESTAPNNEQFF. The CDR3, as DNA: TGCGCCAGCAAGGAAAGCACAGCACCAAACAATGAGCAGTTCTTC. The rearrangement joins TRBV5-1 to TRBJ2-1; D is undetermined. CDR1 and CDR2 from the germline V gene are SGHRS and YFSETQ. V was trimmed by 6 bases and J by 5 bases, leaving 18 bases between them. This CDR3 spans 15 amino acids.

The gene calls are TRBV15 and TRBJ2-4, with D perhaps being TRBD1 or TRBD2 (5 bases each). Trimming took 5 bases from V and 0 from J, leaving 8 bases between them. Germline values: CDR1 LNHNV, CDR2 YYDKDF (reference sequence). The CDR3 runs to 14 residues. In DNA, the CDR3 is TGTGCCACCAGCGGGGACGGAGCCAAAAACATTCAGTACTTC. It encodes CATSGDGAKNIQYF.

This chain connects TRBV9 to TRBJ2-2; the match to TRBD2 covers 8 bases. CDR1 and CDR2 (germline): SGDLS, YYNGEE. J gave up 1 base and V 3 bases, and 5 bases lay outside the gene matches. The CDR3 is 16 residues long. CDR3 protein: CASSDTSGRNTGELFF. The CDR3 DNA follows: TGTGCCAGCAGCGACACTAGCGGTCGGAACACCGGGGAGCTGTTTTTT.

The chain links TRBV7-2 to TRBJ2-7; 9 bases line up with TRBD2. CDR3 length: 15 amino acids. Germline CDR1 is SGHTA and CDR2 is FQGNSA. V lost 5 bases and J lost 2; bases outside the gene matches: 7. CDR3 protein: CASSPPGLAPYEQYF. DNA for the CDR3: TGTGCCAGCAGCCCTCCGGGACTAGCCCCCTACGAGCAGTACTTC.

The CDR3 region is CASSLDRGGGVETQYF. CDR3 bases: TGTGCCAGCAGCTTAGATCGGGGCGGGGGGGTTGAGACCCAGTACTTC. J is TRBJ2-5 and V is TRBV11-2, with 9 nucleotides matching TRBD2. Germline V gene lookup returns CDR1 SGHAT and CDR2 FQNNGV. This CDR3 is 16 amino acids long. V shed 0 bases and J 5 bases; nucleotides not matched to a gene: 7.

On this clone itself: An end of the junction differs from the germline gene, which may be a read error. This rearrangement joins TRBV7-8 to TRBJ2-7, with D perhaps being TRBD1 or TRBD2 (5 bases each). The CDR3 length is 14 residues. Looked up from germline, CDR1 is SGHVS and CDR2 is FQNEAQ. This CDR3 reads CASSLASRGYEQYF. DNA of the CDR3: TGTGCCAGCAGCCTAGCCTCGAGGGGCTACGAGCAGTACTTC.

The genes are TRBV6-1 and TRBJ1-1; 8 bases line up with TRBD1. The CDR3 has 16 amino acids. Germline V gene lookup returns CDR1 MNHNS and CDR2 SASEGT. The V gene end was trimmed by 1 base and the J gene end by 4 bases; junction bases not matched to a gene: 8. The CDR3 coding sequence is TGTGCCAGCAGTGAAGGAACGACAGGGGCTGGCACTGAAGCTTTCTTT. It encodes CASSEGTTGAGTEAFF.

The chain uses TRBV11-2 and TRBJ2-1, with TRBD2 matching over 13 bases. The V segment lost 1 base and the J segment 12 bases; nucleotides outside the gene matches: 3. This CDR3 has 14 amino acids. CDR1 SGHAT and CDR2 FQNNGV come from the germline V gene. CDR3 sequence: CASSLVLAGGVQFF. The CDR3 coding sequence is TGTGCCAGCAGCTTAGTACTAGCGGGAGGGGTGCAGTTCTTC.

This chain links TRBV5-4 with TRBJ2-3, with D unclear. CDR3 size: 16 residues. The V gene's germline CDR1 is SGHNT and CDR2 YYREEE (reference sequence). V was pared by 1 base and J by 0 bases, with 12 bases between. CDR3 loop: CASSLRRAASTDTQYF. The CDR3 bases are TGTGCCAGCAGCTTGCGTCGCGCGGCTAGCACAGATACGCAGTATTTT.

This clone was observed a few times. Here the CDR3 DNA reads TGCGCCAGCAGCGATGATCGCTCTGGAAACACCATATATTTT. It encodes CASSDDRSGNTIYF. The chain joins TRBV4-1 to TRBJ1-3; no definite D call. The germline V gene has CDR1 MGHRA and CDR2 YSYEKL. Trimming took off 5 bases at V and 0 bases at J, with 8 bases between the two ends. This CDR3 spans 14 amino acids.

The gene calls are TRBV7-3 and TRBJ2-6; D ambiguous. Trimming took 5 bases from V and 0 from J, leaving 11 bases between them. The CDR3 totals 16 residues. CDR1 SGHTA and CDR2 FQGTGA come from the germline V gene. The CDR3 DNA follows: TGTGCCAGCAGCCCCGGACCGGACTCTGGGGCCAACGTCCTGACTTTC. Its translation: CASSPGPDSGANVLTF.

The CDR3 nucleotides read TGTGCCAGCAGTGTCGTGCAGTACCAAGAGACCCAGTACTTC. Translating gives CASSVVQYQETQYF. The chain couples TRBV7-2 to TRBJ2-5; D unclear. Germline CDR1 and CDR2: SGHTA and FQGNSA. V lost 6 bases to trimming and J lost 0 bases, with 11 bases between them. The CDR3 runs to 14 residues.